This entry concerns a single T cell receptor (beta chain). In germline, CDR1 is SGHDN, CDR2 FVKESK. This CDR3 has 12 residues. Deletions cut 6 bases from V and 3 bases from J, with 9 bases between. The sample belongs to a study of T-cell reconstitution after alpha-beta-depleted transplantation in children. Unique molecular identifiers were incorporated into the prepared TCRbeta library. TCRdb reanalysed the PCR reads using MiXCR and keeps one entry per CDR3 protein. The sample lists about 610,000 distinct CDR3 sequences, about 10% occurring once. Specimen: PBMCs from the stem cell graft donor, collected from the stem cell graft. This TCR was sampled from a human donor who donated a stem cell graft to a child with acute myeloid leukemia. The chain couples TRBV14 to TRBJ2-7, with D tentatively TRBD1 or TRBD2 (5 bases each). CDR3 sequence reads: CASSGGIYEQYF. In DNA form, the CDR3 reads TGTGCCAGCAGTGGGGGAATCTACGAGCAGTACTTC.